The following is a TCR beta chain sequence with its context. Its antigen remains unidentified. Despite likely unrecorded immune exposures, the donors were nominally healthy at the time of sampling. This specimen comes from a study of cytomegalovirus exposure and HLA in healthy donors. The PCR made use of 60 Vbeta and 13 Jbeta primers. Assay: immunoSEQ multiplex PCR; the TCRdb copy retains only in-frame clones and omits some. The sample has around 130,000 clones; roughly 82% are singletons. Regarding the study as a whole: A later analysis appeared to link common viral pathogens to several of the most significant clusters.

Germline trimming cut 3 bases from V and 0 bases from J; bases unmatched to any gene: 8. Germline CDR1 reads SGHVS; CDR2 reads FNYEAQ. This CDR3 contains 17 residues. Sequenced sample: PBMCs. The clonotype originates from a woman aged 40 to 50 in good health and CMV-seropositive. The chain couples TRBV7-6 to TRBJ1-5; 7 nucleotides align to TRBD1. The CDR3 nucleotides read TGTGCCAGCAGCTTGGGACAGTGGATCAATAGCAATCAGCCCCAGCATTTT. The encoded protein is CASSLGQWINSNQPQHF.